The clone carrying this T cell receptor beta chain was recorded only once. These data come from a study of cytomegalovirus exposure and HLA in healthy donors. This CDR3 spans 15 amino acids. Germline V gene data show CDR1 as SGHRS and CDR2 as YFSETQ. Trimming cost V 3 bases and J 2 bases, with 11 bases left between them. Use of 60 Vbeta and 13 Jbeta primers characterized the PCR. Data came from immunoSEQ multiplex PCR; TCRdb stores just in-frame clones and leaves some out. The table includes around 99,000 clones, roughly two thirds detected once. The V and J genes are TRBV5-1 and TRBJ1-4; D unresolved. The source material was PBMCs. This TCR derives from a middle-aged man in good health and CMV-seronegative. This CDR3 is CASSSRGGTNEKLFF. The CDR3 DNA reads as TGCGCCAGCAGCTCCCGGGGAGGGACTAATGAAAAACTGTTTTTT.